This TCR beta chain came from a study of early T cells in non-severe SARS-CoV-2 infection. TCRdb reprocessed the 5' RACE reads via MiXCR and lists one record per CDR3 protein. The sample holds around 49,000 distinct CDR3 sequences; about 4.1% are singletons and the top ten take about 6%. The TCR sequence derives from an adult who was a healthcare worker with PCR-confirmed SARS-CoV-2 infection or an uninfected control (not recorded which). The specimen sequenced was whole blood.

In DNA form, the CDR3 reads TGCTGCCGCACAGATACGCAGTATTTT. Translating gives CCRTDTQYF. The V call is TRBV29-1, the J call TRBJ2-3; no firm D call. This CDR3 has 9 amino acids. Germline CDR1 is SQVTM and CDR2 is ANQGSEA.